This paragraph covers one TCR beta chain sequence. Germline assignment: CDR1 WSHSY and CDR2 SAAADI. V was clipped by 5 bases and J by 8 bases, with 12 bases between them. There are 13 residues in the CDR3. Under the authors' procedure: Cell counts per sample came from amplifying reference gene primers. Clones were sequenced by immunoSEQ multiplex PCR, and TCRdb holds only the in-frame ones, with some missing. That table is the source of V, J and clone size, and D and trimming were worked out from the DNA. Altogether 150,000 to 200,000 clones are present, about 90% being singletons, with the ten largest covering nearly 5%. The data were obtained in a study of blood T cell repertoires in COVID-19. Study-level information: T cells, B-cell-depleted T cells, or PBMCs supplied cDNA or gDNA.

Source material: peripheral blood. This rearrangement joins TRBV10-2 to TRBJ1-4; D is possibly TRBD1 (6 bases). This receptor was identified in a man aged 30 to 39 with COVID-19, enrolled during active disease. CDR3 bases: TGCGCCAGCAGTTCCTTACAGGGAGAAAAACTGTTTTTT. Protein: CASSSLQGEKLFF.